This section outlines one TCR beta chain sequence together with its context. This sample stems from a study of blood T cell repertoires in COVID-19. Looking at the study overall: Donors in the United States, Italy and Spain gave samples during acute or convalescent COVID-19. PBMCs, B-cell-depleted T cells, or T cells were the source of the cDNA or gDNA that made up the material.

Authors' data handling: Reference gene primer amplification gave nucleated cell count estimates. The table came from immunoSEQ multiplex PCR; TCRdb's copy has only in-frame clones and leaves some out. D and trimming were read from the DNA, whereas the V and J calls and clone size are those reported in that table. Among roughly 150,000 clones, 70% to 80% were seen once, and the ten largest hold under 20%. The study assigned cohorts using participant-reported clinical history. Germline values: CDR1 SEHNR, CDR2 FQNEAQ (reference sequence). The CDR3 sequence is 12 residues long. V lost 3 bases and J 6 bases, leaving 9 bases between the germline ends.

The TCR originated in a woman in her 70s in a cohort exposed to, infected with or recovered from COVID-19 (not recorded which). V usage is TRBV7-9 and J usage is TRBJ2-7; D possibly corresponds to TRBD2 (6 bases). What was sequenced was PBMCs or T cells enriched from blood (not recorded which). The CDR3 region is CASSLGRGEQYF. In DNA form, the CDR3 reads TGTGCCAGCAGCTTGGGGCGGGGCGAGCAGTACTTC.